The entry below gives a single T cell receptor (beta chain) sequence along with its context. The data were taken from a study of cytomegalovirus exposure and HLA in healthy donors. On the study more broadly: Prior work identified around 110 million unique TCR beta sequences in approximately 180 million T cells.

Primers for the PCR totalled 60 Vbeta and 13 Jbeta. Using immunoSEQ multiplex PCR, the repertoire was profiled, and TCRdb retains in-frame clones only, with some absent. This table holds roughly 250,000 clones, about four fifths found once. V gave up 3 bases and J gave up 6 bases; unmatched junction bases: 3. Germline V gene sequence: CDR1 SGDLS, CDR2 YYNGEE. This CDR3 is built from 14 residues. The receptor's source is a girl aged 2-10 years in good health and CMV-seronegative. The rearrangement links TRBV9 to TRBJ1-6, with 7 bases that match TRBD1. Sequencing input: PBMCs. The chain's CDR3 is CASSGDSPNSPLHF. In nucleotides, the CDR3 is TGTGCCAGCAGCGGGGACAGTCCTAATTCACCCCTCCACTTT.